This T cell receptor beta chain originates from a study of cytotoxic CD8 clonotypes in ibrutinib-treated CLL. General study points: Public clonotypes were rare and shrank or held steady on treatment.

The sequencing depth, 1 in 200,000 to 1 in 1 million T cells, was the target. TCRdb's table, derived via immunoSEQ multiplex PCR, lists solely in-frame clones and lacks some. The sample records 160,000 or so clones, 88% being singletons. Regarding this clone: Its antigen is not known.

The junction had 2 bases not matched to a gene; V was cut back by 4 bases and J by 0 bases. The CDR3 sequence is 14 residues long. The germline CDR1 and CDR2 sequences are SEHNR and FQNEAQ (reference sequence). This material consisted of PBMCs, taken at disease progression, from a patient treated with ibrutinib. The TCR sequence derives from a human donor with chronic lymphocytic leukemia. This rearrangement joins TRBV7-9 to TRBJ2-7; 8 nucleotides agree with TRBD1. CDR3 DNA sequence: TGTGCCAGCAGCTCGGGACAGGCCTCCTACGAGCAGTACTTC. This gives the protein CASSSGQASYEQYF.